This T cell receptor beta chain was observed in a study of early T cells in non-severe SARS-CoV-2 infection. Study-level background: RNA in bulk from unsorted whole blood was sequenced, and chains were unpaired. Study conclusions and caveats: Sequences matched to VDJdb favored anti-spike CD8 responses, while private and CD4 specificities were missed.

This CDR3 comprises 14 residues. V lost 5 bases and J lost 4, with 12 bases in between. Germline CDR1 reads SNHLY; CDR2 reads FYNNEI. Unique molecular identifiers (one per individual cDNA molecule) were attached. One entry per CDR3 protein, called by TCRdb with MiXCR from the 5' RACE reads. This table has about 82,000 distinct CDR3 sequences, around 14% appearing once. This clonotype came up many times. The antigen is not known. The chain recombines TRBV2 with TRBJ1-5; D remains unclear. The TCR was taken from an adult who was a healthcare worker with PCR-confirmed SARS-CoV-2 infection or an uninfected control (not recorded which). The sequenced sample was whole blood. CDR3 in amino acids: CASSPQRGNQPQHF. The DNA for the CDR3 is TGTGCCAGCAGTCCTCAACGTGGGAATCAGCCCCAGCATTTT.